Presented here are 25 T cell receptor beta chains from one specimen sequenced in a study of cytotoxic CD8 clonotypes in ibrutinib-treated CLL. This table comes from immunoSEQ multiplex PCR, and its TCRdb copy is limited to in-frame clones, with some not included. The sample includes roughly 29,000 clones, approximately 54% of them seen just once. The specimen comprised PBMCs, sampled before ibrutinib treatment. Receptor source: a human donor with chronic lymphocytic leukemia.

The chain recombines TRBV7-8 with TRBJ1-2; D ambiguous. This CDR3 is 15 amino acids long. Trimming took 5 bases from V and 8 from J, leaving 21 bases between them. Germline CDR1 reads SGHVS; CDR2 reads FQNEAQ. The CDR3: CASSPYGSTSLGYTF. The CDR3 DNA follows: TGTGCCAGCAGCCCTTACGGGTCTACATCTTTGGGCTACACCTTC.

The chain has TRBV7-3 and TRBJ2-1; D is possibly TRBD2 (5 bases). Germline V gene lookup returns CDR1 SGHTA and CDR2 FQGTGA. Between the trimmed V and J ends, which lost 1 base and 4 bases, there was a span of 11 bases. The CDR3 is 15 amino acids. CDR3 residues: CASSLSSGLYNEQFF. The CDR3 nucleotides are TGTGCCAGCAGCTTAAGCAGCGGATTGTACAATGAGCAGTTCTTC.

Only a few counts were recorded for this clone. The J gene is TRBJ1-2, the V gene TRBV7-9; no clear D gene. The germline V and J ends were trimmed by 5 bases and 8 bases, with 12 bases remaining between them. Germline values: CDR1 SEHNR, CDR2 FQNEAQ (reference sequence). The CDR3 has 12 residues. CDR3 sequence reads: CASSRTLSGYTF. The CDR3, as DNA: TGTGCCAGCAGCCGGACCCTTTCCGGCTACACCTTC.

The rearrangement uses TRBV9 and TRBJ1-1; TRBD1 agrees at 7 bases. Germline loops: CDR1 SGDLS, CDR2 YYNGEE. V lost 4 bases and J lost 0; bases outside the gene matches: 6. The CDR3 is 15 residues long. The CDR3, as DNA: TGTGCCAGCAGCTCCCGACAGGGAATGAACACTGAAGCTTTCTTT. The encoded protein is CASSSRQGMNTEAFF.

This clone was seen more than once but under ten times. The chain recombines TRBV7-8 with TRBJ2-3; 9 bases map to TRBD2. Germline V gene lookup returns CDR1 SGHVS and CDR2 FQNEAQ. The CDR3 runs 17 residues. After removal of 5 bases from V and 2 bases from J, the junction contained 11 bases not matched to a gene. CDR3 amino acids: CASSLGGLAGYTDTQYF. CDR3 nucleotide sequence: TGTGCCAGCAGCCTAGGGGGTCTAGCGGGATACACAGATACGCAGTATTTT.

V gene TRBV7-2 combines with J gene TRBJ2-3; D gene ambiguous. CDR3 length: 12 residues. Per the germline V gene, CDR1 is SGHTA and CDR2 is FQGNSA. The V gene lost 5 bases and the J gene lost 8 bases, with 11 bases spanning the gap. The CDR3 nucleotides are TGTGCCAGCAGCGGGTCGACCTTTACGCAGTATTTT. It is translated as CASSGSTFTQYF.

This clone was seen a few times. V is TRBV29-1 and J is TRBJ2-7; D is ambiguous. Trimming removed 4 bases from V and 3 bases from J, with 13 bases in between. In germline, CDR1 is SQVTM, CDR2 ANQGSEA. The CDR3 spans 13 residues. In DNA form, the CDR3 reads TGCAGCGTTGTATGGCCCTATCGCTACGAGCAGTACTTC. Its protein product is CSVVWPYRYEQYF.

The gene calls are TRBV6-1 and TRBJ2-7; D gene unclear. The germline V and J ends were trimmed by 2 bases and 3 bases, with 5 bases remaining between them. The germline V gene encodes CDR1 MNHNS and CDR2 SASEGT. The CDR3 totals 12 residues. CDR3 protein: CASSERLYEQYF. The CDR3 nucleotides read TGTGCCAGCAGTGAACGGCTCTACGAGCAGTACTTC.

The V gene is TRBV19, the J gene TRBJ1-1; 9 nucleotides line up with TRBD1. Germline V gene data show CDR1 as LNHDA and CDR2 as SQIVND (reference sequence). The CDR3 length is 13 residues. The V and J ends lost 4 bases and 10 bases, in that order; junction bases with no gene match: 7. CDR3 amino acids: CASSTGTGFGAFF. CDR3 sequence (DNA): TGTGCCAGTAGTACGGGGACAGGGTTTGGAGCTTTCTTT.

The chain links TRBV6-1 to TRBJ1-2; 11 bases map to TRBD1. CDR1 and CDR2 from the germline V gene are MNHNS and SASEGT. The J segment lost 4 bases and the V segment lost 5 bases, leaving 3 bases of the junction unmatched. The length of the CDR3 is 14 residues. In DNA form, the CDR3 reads TGTGCCAGCAGTTCCGGGACAGGGGGCTATGGCTACACCTTC. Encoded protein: CASSSGTGGYGYTF.

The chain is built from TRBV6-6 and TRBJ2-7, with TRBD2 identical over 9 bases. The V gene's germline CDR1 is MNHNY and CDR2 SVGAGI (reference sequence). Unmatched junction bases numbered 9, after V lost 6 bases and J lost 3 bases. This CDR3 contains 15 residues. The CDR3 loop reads CASRTKLAGIYEQYF. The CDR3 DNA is TGTGCCAGCAGAACTAAGCTAGCGGGGATCTACGAGCAGTACTTC.

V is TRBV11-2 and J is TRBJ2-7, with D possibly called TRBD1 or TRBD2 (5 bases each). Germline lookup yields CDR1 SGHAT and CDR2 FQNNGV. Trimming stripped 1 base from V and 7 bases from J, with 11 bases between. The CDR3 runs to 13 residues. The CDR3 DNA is TGTGCCAGCAGCTTAGCGGGGCCACAGGAGCAGTACTTC. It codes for CASSLAGPQEQYF.

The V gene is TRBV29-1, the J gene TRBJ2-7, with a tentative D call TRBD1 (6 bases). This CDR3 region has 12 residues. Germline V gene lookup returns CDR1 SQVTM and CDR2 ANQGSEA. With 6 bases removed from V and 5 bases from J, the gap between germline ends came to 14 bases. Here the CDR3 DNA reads TGCAGCGTGGGGGCCCTTATCGACGAGCAGTACTTC. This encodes CSVGALIDEQYF.

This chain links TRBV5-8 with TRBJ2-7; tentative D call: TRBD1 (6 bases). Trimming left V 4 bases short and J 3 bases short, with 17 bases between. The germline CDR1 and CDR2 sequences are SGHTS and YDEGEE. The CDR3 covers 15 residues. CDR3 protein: CASSRTGIYDYEQYF. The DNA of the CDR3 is TGTGCCAGCAGCCGAACAGGGATTTATGACTACGAGCAGTACTTC.

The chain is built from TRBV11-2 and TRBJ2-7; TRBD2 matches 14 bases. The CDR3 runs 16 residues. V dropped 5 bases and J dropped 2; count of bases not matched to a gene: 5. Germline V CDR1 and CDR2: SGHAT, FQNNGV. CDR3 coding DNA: TGTGCCAGCAGCGCCAGACTAGCGGGGGGGACCTACGAGCAGTACTTC. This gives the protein CASSARLAGGTYEQYF.

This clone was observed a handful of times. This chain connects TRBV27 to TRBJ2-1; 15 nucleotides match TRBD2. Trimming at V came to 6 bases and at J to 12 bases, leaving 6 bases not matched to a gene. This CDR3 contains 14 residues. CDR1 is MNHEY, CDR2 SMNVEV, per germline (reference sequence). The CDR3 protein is CASSGLAGGLVQFF. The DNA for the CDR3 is TGTGCCAGCAGCGGACTAGCGGGGGGGCTTGTGCAGTTCTTC.

CDR3 nucleotide sequence: TGTGCCAGCAGCTTAGGGGGGGGAAGCGAGCAGTACTTC. Translation: CASSLGGGSEQYF. The gene calls are TRBV7-6 and TRBJ2-7; the match to TRBD2 covers 7 bases. The CDR3 length is 13 residues. After removal of 1 base from V and 6 bases from J, the junction contained 3 bases not matched to a gene. Germline-derived CDR1 and CDR2 are SGHVS and FNYEAQ.

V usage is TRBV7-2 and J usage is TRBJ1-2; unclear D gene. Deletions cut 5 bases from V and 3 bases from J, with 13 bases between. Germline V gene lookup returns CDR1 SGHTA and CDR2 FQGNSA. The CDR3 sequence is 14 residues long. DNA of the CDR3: TGTGCCAGCAGCAGAGGTGGGGTAGACTATGGCTACACCTTC. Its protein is CASSRGGVDYGYTF.

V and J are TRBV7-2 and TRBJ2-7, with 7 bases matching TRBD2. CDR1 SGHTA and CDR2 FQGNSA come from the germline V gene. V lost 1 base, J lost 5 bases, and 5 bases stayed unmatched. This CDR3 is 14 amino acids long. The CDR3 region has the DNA TGTGCCAGCAGCTTAGGAGGGAGGGCCCACGAGCAGTACTTC. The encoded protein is CASSLGGRAHEQYF.

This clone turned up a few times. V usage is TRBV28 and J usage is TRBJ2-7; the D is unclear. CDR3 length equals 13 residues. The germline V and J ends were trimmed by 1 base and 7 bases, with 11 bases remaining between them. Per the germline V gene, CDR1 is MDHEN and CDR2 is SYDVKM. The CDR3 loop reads CASSLLTLQEQYF. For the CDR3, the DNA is TGTGCCAGCAGTTTATTGACTCTTCAGGAGCAGTACTTC. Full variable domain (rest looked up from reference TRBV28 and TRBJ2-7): DVKVTQSSRYLVKRTGEKVFLECVQDMDHENMFWYRQDPGLGLRLIYFSYDVKMKEKGDIPEGYSVSREKKERFSLILESASTNQTSMYLCASSLLTLQEQYFGPGTRLTVT.

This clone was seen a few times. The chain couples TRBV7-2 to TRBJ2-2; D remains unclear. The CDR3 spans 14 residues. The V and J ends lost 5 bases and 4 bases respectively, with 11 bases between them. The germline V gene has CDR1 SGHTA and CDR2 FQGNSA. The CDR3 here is CASSPPFPTGELFF. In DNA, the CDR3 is TGTGCCAGCAGCCCCCCTTTTCCCACCGGGGAGCTGTTTTTT.

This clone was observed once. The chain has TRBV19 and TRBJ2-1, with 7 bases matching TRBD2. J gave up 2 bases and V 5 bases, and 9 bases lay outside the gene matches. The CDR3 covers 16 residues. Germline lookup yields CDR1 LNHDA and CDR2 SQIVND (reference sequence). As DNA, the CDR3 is TGTGCCAGTAGTTCTGGCGGGAGAACACCCTACAATGAGCAGTTCTTC. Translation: CASSSGGRTPYNEQFF.

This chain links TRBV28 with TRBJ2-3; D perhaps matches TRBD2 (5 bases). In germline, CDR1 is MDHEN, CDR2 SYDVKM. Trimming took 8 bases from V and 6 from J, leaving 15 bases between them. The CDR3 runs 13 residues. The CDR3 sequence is CASVQRPSDTQYF. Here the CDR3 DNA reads TGTGCCAGCGTTCAGCGGCCTAGCGATACGCAGTATTTT.

Here the CDR3 DNA reads TGTGCCAGCAGGTACCCGTCCTTCTCGGGACTAGCGGGAGGGCCCACCTACGAGCAGTACTTC. Its protein product is CASRYPSFSGLAGGPTYEQYF. The rearrangement uses TRBV28 and TRBJ2-7, with TRBD2 identical over 16 bases. Trimming at V came to 6 bases and at J to 2 bases, leaving 19 bases not matched to a gene. Per the germline V gene, CDR1 is MDHEN and CDR2 is SYDVKM. This CDR3 region has 21 residues. Looking up the rest from reference TRBV28 and TRBJ2-7 gives the full variable domain: DVKVTQSSRYLVKRTGEKVFLECVQDMDHENMFWYRQDPGLGLRLIYFSYDVKMKEKGDIPEGYSVSREKKERFSLILESASTNQTSMYLCASRYPSFSGLAGGPTYEQYFGPGTRLTVT.

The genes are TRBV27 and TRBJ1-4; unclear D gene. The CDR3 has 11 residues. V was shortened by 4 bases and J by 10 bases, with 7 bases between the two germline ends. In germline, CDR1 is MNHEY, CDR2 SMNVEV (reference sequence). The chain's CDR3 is CASSSDGKLFF. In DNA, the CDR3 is TGTGCCAGCAGTTCGGACGGAAAACTGTTTTTT. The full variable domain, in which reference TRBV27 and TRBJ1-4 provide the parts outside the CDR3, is EAQVTQNPRYLITVTGKKLTVTCSQNMNHEYMSWYRQDPGLGLRQIYYSMNVEVTDKGDVPEGYKVSRKEKRNFPLILESPSPNQTSLYFCASSSDGKLFFGSGTQLSVL.